These 14 T cell receptor beta chains share one sample of origin, sequenced in a study of blood T cell repertoires in COVID-19 (dated by TCRdb to about 2020). Libraries came from the immunoSEQ multiplex PCR assay. TCRdb carries this immuneACCESS record with in-frame sequences only. Its versions omit some clonotypes, under half of them owing to an unresolved V gene in the studies checked, with the rest unexplained. The sample table lists around 89,000 clones, 88% of them with a count of one. The ten largest clones take up roughly 0.43% of the sample. The sample comprised peripheral blood. The receptors originated from a man between 60 and 70 years old with acute or convalescent COVID-19.

This chain joins TRBV30 and TRBJ1-1; D is uncertain. The CDR3 is made up of 15 amino acids. The V and J ends lost 0 bases and 3 bases respectively, with 14 bases between them. CDR1 is GTSNPN and CDR2 is SVGIG in the germline V gene (reference sequence). The CDR3 nucleotides read TGTGCCTGGAGTGTAACCCGGGGTCGGGACACTGAAGCTTTCTTT. Amino acid sequence: CAWSVTRGRDTEAFF.

The chain has TRBV7-3 and TRBJ2-1; TRBD2 matches 9 bases. Germline CDR1 reads SGHTA; CDR2 reads FQGTGA. This CDR3 is built from 21 residues. V was pared by 5 bases and J by 0 bases, with 20 bases of the junction left unmatched. In nucleotides, the CDR3 is TGTGCCAGCAGCATCACCAGACTAGCGGCCTACTCCGATAGCTCCTACAATGAGCAGTTCTTC. Protein: CASSITRLAAYSDSSYNEQFF. The full variable domain, its missing parts supplied by reference TRBV7-3 and TRBJ2-1, is GAGVSQTPSNKVTEKGKYVELRCDPISGHTALYWYRQSLGQGPEFLIYFQGTGAADDSGLPNDRFFAVRPEGSVSTLKIQRTERGDSAVYLCASSITRLAAYSDSSYNEQFFGPGTRLTVL.

The rearrangement joins TRBV3-1 (or the pseudogene TRBV3-2) to TRBJ2-7, with D possibly TRBD1 on 6 matching bases. The germline V and J ends were trimmed by 1 base and 2 bases, with 9 bases remaining between them. This CDR3 comprises 14 residues. Germline V gene data show CDR1 as LGHDT and CDR2 as YNNKEL (reference sequence). The CDR3 DNA follows: TGTGCCAGCAGCCAAGGGCAGGGGCCCTACGAGCAGTACTTC. This codes for CASSQGQGPYEQYF.

Comment on this clone: One end of the junction is discordant with germline, which a read error may explain. The chain couples TRBV27 to TRBJ1-6; D is ambiguous. The CDR3 consists of 13 residues. Germline loops: CDR1 MNHEY, CDR2 SMNVEV (reference sequence). CDR3 sequence (DNA): TGCACCACGAAGAGCTCCTATAATTCACCCCTCCACTTT. Protein: CTTKSSYNSPLHF.

The table lists this clone with a few counts. This rearrangement joins TRBV5-1 to TRBJ1-4, with a weak D call TRBD1 (5 bases). The V end lost 0 bases, the J end lost 7 bases, and 10 bases lay between the germline ends. Germline V lookup: CDR1 SGHRS, CDR2 YFSETQ. This CDR3 region has 14 residues. CDR3: CASSLARAGEKLFF. DNA for the CDR3: TGCGCCAGCAGCTTGGCCAGGGCCGGTGAAAAACTGTTTTTT. The whole variable domain, filled in from reference TRBV5-1 and TRBJ1-4, reads KAGVTQTPRYLIKTRGQQVTLSCSPISGHRSVSWYQQTPGQGLQFLFEYFSETQRNKGNFPGRFSGRQFSNSRSEMNVSTLELGDSALYLCASSLARAGEKLFFGSGTQLSVL.

The chain carries TRBV7-3 and TRBJ2-1, with 10 bases fitting TRBD1. Germline lookup yields CDR1 SGHTA and CDR2 FQGTGA. V trimming: 3 bases; J trimming: 4 bases; junction bases outside the gene matches: 3. This CDR3 has 15 residues. CDR3 nucleotide sequence: TGTGCCAGCAGCTTCGGACAGGGGGTTTACAATGAGCAGTTCTTC. Translating gives CASSFGQGVYNEQFF. The variable domain in full, completed from reference TRBV7-3 and TRBJ2-1, reads GAGVSQTPSNKVTEKGKYVELRCDPISGHTALYWYRQSLGQGPEFLIYFQGTGAADDSGLPNDRFFAVRPEGSVSTLKIQRTERGDSAVYLCASSFGQGVYNEQFFGPGTRLTVL.

This sequence joins TRBV25-1 and TRBJ2-7; D possibly corresponds to TRBD1 (7 bases). Looked up from germline, CDR1 is MGHDK and CDR2 is SYGVNS. V was cut by 0 bases and J by 4 bases, with 13 bases left in between. This CDR3 contains 15 residues. The DNA of the CDR3 is TGTGCCAGCAGTGAATATCGGGGGACAGCGTACGAGCAGTACTTC. Protein product: CASSEYRGTAYEQYF.

In DNA, the CDR3 is TGCGCCAGCAGCTTGCCGGTGTCGAACACTGAAGCTTTCTTT. It translates to CASSLPVSNTEAFF. This chain joins TRBV5-1 and TRBJ1-1; D is uncertain. Between the trimmed V and J ends, which lost 1 base and 1 base, there was a span of 8 bases. The CDR3 is made up of 14 amino acids. Germline V CDR1 and CDR2: SGHRS, YFSETQ.

For the CDR3, the DNA is TGCGCCAGCAGCCAAGAAGGACACCTCTATGGCTACACCTTC. As protein: CASSQEGHLYGYTF. The chain carries TRBV4-1 and TRBJ1-2; perhaps TRBD1 as D (5 bases). This CDR3 contains 14 residues. Germline lookup yields CDR1 MGHRA and CDR2 YSYEKL. Trimming pared 0 bases from V and 4 bases from J, leaving 9 bases between.

J is TRBJ2-3 and V is TRBV19; the D gene is possibly TRBD2 (5 bases). V lost 6 bases to trimming and J lost 6 bases, with 13 bases between them. Germline V gene lookup returns CDR1 LNHDA and CDR2 SQIVND (reference sequence). CDR3 length: 13 residues. CDR3 loop: CASRGELRDTQYF. CDR3 nucleotides: TGTGCCAGTAGGGGAGAACTCAGGGATACGCAGTATTTT.

V and J are TRBV14 and TRBJ1-2; tentatively, D is TRBD1 (6 bases). Looked up from germline, CDR1 is SGHDN and CDR2 is FVKESK. CDR3 length: 13 amino acids. V was pared by 4 bases and J by 7 bases, with 13 bases between. CDR3 loop: CASSPKQGSGYTF. CDR3 sequence (DNA): TGTGCCAGCAGCCCGAAACAGGGTAGTGGCTACACCTTC.

The V and J genes are TRBV5-4 and TRBJ2-1; 8 bases map to TRBD2. Trimming at V came to 2 bases and at J to 6 bases, leaving 7 bases not matched to a gene. The CDR3 covers 15 residues. CDR1 is SGHNT and CDR2 is YYREEE in the germline V gene (reference sequence). This CDR3 is CASSLAGVIGNEQFF. CDR3 coding DNA: TGTGCCAGCAGCTTAGCGGGAGTAATAGGCAATGAGCAGTTCTTC.

V gene TRBV6-6 combines with J gene TRBJ2-7, with 10 positions matching TRBD1. The CDR3 sequence is 15 residues long. Germline V gives CDR1 MNHNY, CDR2 SVGAGI (reference sequence). Trimming took 0 bases from V and 6 from J; bases not matched to a gene: 5. The CDR3 bases are TGTGCCAGCAGTTACTCGGTGGGACAGGGGTTCGAGCAGTACTTC. This sequence encodes CASSYSVGQGFEQYF.

The chain joins TRBV10-3 to TRBJ2-3; 8 positions match TRBD2. Germline assignment: CDR1 ENHRY and CDR2 SYGVKD. V gave up 9 bases and J gave up 2 bases; unmatched junction bases: 7. CDR3 size: 14 residues. The CDR3 is CAMKRGLDTDTQYF. CDR3 sequence (DNA): TGTGCCATGAAGAGGGGACTAGACACAGATACGCAGTATTTT.